This T cell receptor beta chain was profiled in a study of blood T cell repertoires in COVID-19. Only in-frame clones appear in the TCRdb table, and some are missing; sequencing was by immunoSEQ multiplex PCR. In the table there are about 260,000 clones, around 87% of which are singletons. The CDR3 sequence is 15 residues long. Trimming cost V 4 bases and J 5 bases; bases outside gene matches: 9. The V gene's germline CDR1 is SGHRS and CDR2 YFSETQ. The age range of participants was about 18 to 95 years, with residence in about two dozen US areas. Material: PBMCs or T cells enriched from blood (not recorded which). This chain links TRBV5-1 with TRBJ2-5, with TRBD1 matching 9 bases. The receptor comes from a woman aged 18-29 years who had recovered from COVID-19. The CDR3 bases are TGCGCCAGCAGCCTTGGACAGGGGCGCTGGGAGACCCAGTACTTC. It codes for CASSLGQGRWETQYF.